A selection of T cell receptor beta chains follows, all from one sample in a study of coeliac disease. Assay used: immunoSEQ multiplex PCR; TCRdb lists only in-frame clones, some missing. Among 2,500 to 3,500 clones listed, approximately 71% were seen once. The sequenced sample consisted of lymphocytes from the gut lamina propria. The receptors come from a man aged 80 or over without celiac disease. Both conserved end residues are part of each CDR3. Fields, in order: J gene, clone size, D gene, V gene, CDR3 protein, CDR3 DNA. D genes are given only for firm matches. Part of the rows lack a size; the others show once, few, many or a class for expanded clones.

j_gene: TRBJ2-5; abundance: .; d_gene: TRBD1; v_gene: TRBV11-1; CDR3aa: CASSYGQVQETQYF; CDR3nt: TGTGCCAGCAGCTACGGACAGGTCCAAGAGACCCAGTACTTC
j_gene: TRBJ2-7; abundance: .; d_gene: .; v_gene: TRBV18; CDR3aa: CASSPQSNHEQYF; CDR3nt: TGTGCCAGCTCACCACAGAGTAATCACGAGCAGTACTTC
j_gene: TRBJ2-3; abundance: .; d_gene: TRBD2; v_gene: TRBV5-4; CDR3aa: CASSSISGREDTDTQYF; CDR3nt: TGTGCCAGCAGCTCTATAAGCGGGAGGGAAGACACAGATACGCAGTATTTT
j_gene: TRBJ2-1; abundance: .; d_gene: TRBD2; v_gene: TRBV19; CDR3aa: CASSLQWGLNNEQFF; CDR3nt: TGTGCCAGTAGCCTCCAGTGGGGACTAAACAATGAGCAGTTCTTC
j_gene: TRBJ2-1; abundance: .; d_gene: .; v_gene: TRBV5-1; CDR3aa: CASSLGLPSDEQFF; CDR3nt: TGCGCCAGCAGCTTGGGACTACCCTCTGATGAGCAGTTCTTC
j_gene: TRBJ2-2; abundance: .; d_gene: .; v_gene: TRBV7-2; CDR3aa: CASSLAGGTGELFF; CDR3nt: TGTGCCAGCAGCTTAGCGGGGGGAACCGGGGAGCTGTTTTTT
j_gene: TRBJ1-2; abundance: few; d_gene: .; v_gene: TRBV6-1; CDR3aa: CASSDLRGKGYTF; CDR3nt: TGTGCCAGCAGTGATCTCAGGGGAAAGGGCTACACCTTC
j_gene: TRBJ2-7; abundance: .; d_gene: TRBD1; v_gene: TRBV28; CDR3aa: CASRLGQGPGRNEQYF; CDR3nt: TGTGCCAGCAGGTTGGGACAGGGGCCCGGGAGAAACGAGCAGTACTTC
j_gene: TRBJ1-6; abundance: .; d_gene: TRBD1; v_gene: TRBV5-1; CDR3aa: CASSLGQGAHNSPLHF; CDR3nt: TGCGCCAGCAGCTTAGGACAGGGGGCACATAATTCACCCCTCCACTTT
j_gene: TRBJ1-3; abundance: medium-sized; d_gene: TRBD1; v_gene: TRBV19; CDR3aa: CASSMGQRNTIYF; CDR3nt: TGTGCCAGTAGTATGGGACAGCGAAACACCATATATTTT
j_gene: TRBJ2-2; abundance: few; d_gene: TRBD1; v_gene: TRBV19; CDR3aa: CASSRGTGATGELFF; CDR3nt: TGTGCCAGCAGCCGAGGGACAGGGGCCACCGGGGAGCTGTTTTTT
j_gene: TRBJ2-6; abundance: once; d_gene: .; v_gene: TRBV4-3; CDR3aa: CASSQQGTGANVLTF; CDR3nt: TGCGCCAGCAGCCAGCAGGGGACTGGGGCCAACGTCCTGACTTTC
j_gene: TRBJ2-1; abundance: .; d_gene: TRBD2; v_gene: TRBV7-2; CDR3aa: CASRLAGGPNEQFF; CDR3nt: TGTGCCAGCAGACTAGCGGGGGGGCCGAATGAGCAGTTCTTC
j_gene: TRBJ1-1; abundance: .; d_gene: TRBD1; v_gene: TRBV18; CDR3aa: CASSQDRAINTEAFF; CDR3nt: TGTGCCAGCTCACAGGACAGGGCTATTAACACTGAAGCTTTCTTT
j_gene: TRBJ2-7; abundance: .; d_gene: .; v_gene: TRBV7-3; CDR3aa: CASSQGPSRSYEQYF; CDR3nt: TGTGCCAGCAGCCAAGGACCTAGCAGGAGTTACGAGCAGTACTTC
j_gene: TRBJ1-4; abundance: .; d_gene: TRBD1; v_gene: TRBV19; CDR3aa: CASSIDRDRGEKLFF; CDR3nt: TGTGCCAGTAGTATTGATCGGGACAGGGGTGAAAAACTGTTTTTT
j_gene: TRBJ1-5; abundance: .; d_gene: .; v_gene: TRBV6-1; CDR3aa: CASSEESRYRPQHF; CDR3nt: TGTGCCAGCAGTGAAGAGTCACGCTATCGGCCCCAGCATTTT
j_gene: TRBJ2-7; abundance: .; d_gene: TRBD2; v_gene: TRBV5-1; CDR3aa: CASRSGGTGANEQYF; CDR3nt: TGCGCCAGCAGGAGCGGGGGTACGGGGGCCAACGAGCAGTACTTC
j_gene: TRBJ1-4; abundance: few; d_gene: .; v_gene: TRBV19; CDR3aa: CASSIGTLRNEKLFF; CDR3nt: TGTGCCAGTAGTATTGGGACACTGAGAAATGAAAAACTGTTTTTT
j_gene: TRBJ1-4; abundance: .; d_gene: .; v_gene: TRBV7-9; CDR3aa: CASSPQESTNEKLFF; CDR3nt: TGTGCCAGCAGCCCACAGGAGTCAACTAATGAAAAACTGTTTTTT
j_gene: TRBJ2-7; abundance: .; d_gene: .; v_gene: TRBV7-9; CDR3aa: CASSLQVPEQYF; CDR3nt: TGTGCCAGCAGCCTACAGGTTCCCGAGCAGTACTTC
j_gene: TRBJ2-3; abundance: .; d_gene: .; v_gene: TRBV28; CDR3aa: CASIGSEFPDTQYF; CDR3nt: TGTGCCAGCATAGGTAGCGAGTTCCCAGATACGCAGTATTTT
j_gene: TRBJ1-5; abundance: .; d_gene: .; v_gene: TRBV6-4; CDR3aa: CASSDLTVRGYQPQHF; CDR3nt: TGTGCCAGCAGTGACTTGACAGTCAGGGGCTATCAGCCCCAGCATTTT